The clone carrying this T cell receptor (beta chain) was recorded a few times. The antigen is unknown. This specimen comes from a study of post-analysis software for immune sequencing data. Study-level background: Relapsing-remitting, secondary progressive and progressive-relapsing multiple sclerosis courses were included.

Study observations and caveats: Significantly decreased normalized Chao1 diversity was recorded for multiple sclerosis patients relative to controls. Elevated frequency relative to controls characterized several TRBV segments in patients, TRBV5-6, TRBV5-1 and TRBV20-1 among them.

Unique molecular identifiers had been added to the TCR beta cDNA libraries. TCRdb reprocessed the PCR reads via MiXCR and lists one record per CDR3 protein. The sample consists of around 440,000 distinct CDR3 sequences, roughly 45% of them appearing once. V lost 4 bases and J lost 7; bases outside the gene matches: 7. CDR3 size: 15 residues. Germline lookup yields CDR1 ENHRY and CDR2 SYGVKD. The TCR originated in a girl between 5 and 17 years old with multiple sclerosis. The sequencing sample was made of blood. The chain combines TRBV10-3 with TRBJ2-1, with TRBD2 identical over 10 bases. The CDR3: CAISGGLAGVNEQFF. CDR3 in DNA: TGTGCCATCAGTGGTGGGCTAGCGGGAGTTAATGAGCAGTTCTTC.